A single T cell receptor beta chain is shown here with its context. The antigen is not known. These data originate in a study of CXCR3-negative and CXCR3-positive naive CD8 T cells. General study points: Much lower diversity was found in memory CD8+ cells, while both naive subsets had comparably high diversity. Fresh PBMCs served for most assays, and CXCR3 expression fell partially after cryopreservation. TRB CDR3 properties indicated TCR strength, while surface CD5 was similar across naive subsets.

The libraries of TRB cDNA were prepared using 5' RACE with UMI labels. From the 5' RACE reads, TCRdb lists one entry per CDR3 protein and no DNA. The clone table shows over 55,000 distinct CDR3 sequences, with the ten largest holding roughly a quarter. In triplicate, each CD8+ T cell subset was sorted at under 350,000 cells per replicate. Specimen: memory CD8+ T cells from blood. This receptor was identified in a human donor in good health. Some clones in this sample may be carry-over from other donors' samples.

CDR3 loop: CSAPDLGPDYNEQFF. The rearrangement joins TRBV20-1 to TRBJ2-1; the D gene TCRdb calls, TRBD1, cannot be checked with no DNA. The CDR3 is made up of 15 amino acids. Germline CDR1 and CDR2: DFQATT and SNEGSKA (reference sequence).